Presented here are 24 T cell receptor beta chains from one specimen sequenced in a study of CD8 T cells in Susac syndrome. Random hexamers served to reverse transcribe roughly 0.45 to 1 ug RNA. TCRdb reanalysed the immunoSEQ multiplex PCR reads using MiXCR and keeps one entry per CDR3 protein. Of under 200,000 distinct CDR3 sequences in the sample, 85% to 95% were seen once. The sample comprised CD8+ T cells from PBMCs. These receptors all come from a human donor with Susac syndrome.

The chain recombines TRBV11-2 with TRBJ2-7, with TRBD1 identical over 7 bases. Per germline, CDR1 SGHAT and CDR2 FQNNGV. CDR3 size: 13 residues. Trimming took 5 bases from V and 4 from J; bases not matched to a gene: 5. Here the CDR3 DNA reads TGTGCCAGCAGCCTCTTACAGGGGTACGAGCAGTACTTC. As protein: CASSLLQGYEQYF.

The chain carries TRBV20-1 and TRBJ2-1, with TRBD2 as a possible D gene (6 bases). Trimming took off 0 bases at V and 4 bases at J, with 13 bases between the two ends. This CDR3 contains 15 residues. CDR1 is DFQATT, CDR2 SNEGSKA, per germline (reference sequence). Written as DNA, the CDR3 is TGCAGTGCTAGAGAGCCCAGCGGGTATTACAATGAGCAGTTCTTC. Translation gives CSAREPSGYYNEQFF.

This clonotype appeared a single time. The chain is built from TRBV19 and TRBJ1-1; TRBD1 might be the D (5 bases). Trimming shortened V by 5 bases and J by 3 bases, and 19 bases separated the two germline ends. The CDR3 runs 16 residues. Looked up from germline, CDR1 is LNHDA and CDR2 is SQIVND (reference sequence). For the CDR3, the DNA is TGTGCCAGTAGTCCTTCAGAGGAGGGGCTATACACTGAAGCTTTCTTT. This sequence encodes CASSPSEEGLYTEAFF.

The chain joins TRBV13 to TRBJ2-1; TRBD2 agrees at 8 bases. Looked up from germline, CDR1 is PRHDT and CDR2 is FYEKMQ (reference sequence). The trim removed 5 bases at V and 7 bases at J, leaving 10 bases unmatched. The CDR3 consists of 15 residues. CDR3 in amino acids: CASSPSGTRLNEQFF. In DNA, the CDR3 is TGTGCCAGCAGCCCGTCAGGGACTAGGTTGAATGAGCAGTTCTTC.

The V and J genes are TRBV7-9 and TRBJ2-3; D gene unclear. Trimming shortened V by 4 bases and J by 1 base, and 18 bases separated the two germline ends. The CDR3 extends over 17 amino acids. Germline V gene sequence: CDR1 SEHNR, CDR2 FQNEAQ (reference sequence). In DNA, the CDR3 is TGTGCCAGCAGCTCTCCTCAAACAATTGGGGGCACAGATACGCAGTATTTT. It codes for CASSSPQTIGGTDTQYF.

The chain combines TRBV25-1 with TRBJ1-2; TRBD1 matches 7 bases. The CDR3 loop spans 15 amino acids. CDR1 and CDR2 from the germline V gene are MGHDK and SYGVNS. Trimming took 2 bases from V and 4 from J; bases not matched to a gene: 7. The CDR3 loop reads CASSEPQGIGYGYTF. In nucleotides, the CDR3 is TGTGCCAGCAGTGAACCACAGGGGATAGGCTATGGCTACACCTTC.

The genes are TRBV12-5 and TRBJ2-3; D is tentatively TRBD1 or TRBD2 (5 bases each). V gave up 7 bases and J gave up 0 bases, with 11 bases separating them. The CDR3 extends over 14 amino acids. Germline loops: CDR1 LGHNT, CDR2 FRNRAP. The CDR3 here is CASARGGSTDTQYF. CDR3 coding DNA: TGTGCTAGTGCACGGGGCGGGAGCACAGATACGCAGTATTTT.

The chain links TRBV11-2 to TRBJ2-1; 8 nucleotides align to TRBD2. CDR1 is SGHAT and CDR2 is FQNNGV in the germline V gene. The CDR3 totals 16 residues. V lost 0 bases to trimming and J lost 4 bases; unmatched junction nucleotides: 5. CDR3 region: CASSLEAGGVYNEQFF. The CDR3 DNA follows: TGTGCCAGCAGCTTAGAGGCGGGAGGAGTGTACAATGAGCAGTTCTTC.

CDR3 nucleotide sequence: TGCAGTGCTAGCTCAATTGGGACTAGCGGGGAGAACACCGGGGAGCTGTTTTTT. Protein sequence: CSASSIGTSGENTGELFF. The V gene is TRBV20-1, the J gene TRBJ2-2; TRBD2 aligns across 13 bases. J gave up 1 base and V 3 bases, and 8 bases lay outside the gene matches. CDR1 is DFQATT and CDR2 is SNEGSKA in the germline V gene (reference sequence). The CDR3 is 18 amino acids.

The V call is TRBV7-9, the J call TRBJ1-1, with D perhaps matching TRBD1 (6 bases). CDR1 and CDR2 from the germline V gene are SEHNR and FQNEAQ (reference sequence). CDR3 length: 14 amino acids. V was clipped by 1 base and J by 6 bases, with 12 bases between them. CDR3 bases: TGTGCCAGCAGCTTAGTACAGGGCAGCCCTGAAGCTTTCTTT. This codes for CASSLVQGSPEAFF.

This CDR3 is CAFPSARYDRDTQYF. The CDR3 nucleotides read TGTGCCTTCCCGTCAGCCCGATACGACCGGGATACGCAGTATTTT. The chain carries TRBV30 and TRBJ2-3; D unresolved. CDR1 and CDR2 (germline): GTSNPN, SVGIG (reference sequence). The CDR3 covers 15 residues. The germline V and J ends were trimmed by 7 bases and 6 bases, with 23 bases remaining between them.

This sequence joins TRBV29-1 and TRBJ1-1; D gene ambiguous. The CDR3 loop spans 13 amino acids. Deletions cut 0 bases from V and 2 bases from J, with 7 bases between. CDR1 and CDR2 (germline): SQVTM, ANQGSEA. This CDR3 reads CSVEDAGNTEAFF. CDR3 nucleotide sequence: TGCAGCGTTGAAGATGCGGGCAACACTGAAGCTTTCTTT.

This chain uses TRBV6-5 with TRBJ1-6; no definite D call. The CDR3 contains 16 residues. Trimming cost V 0 bases and J 4 bases, with 10 bases left between them. Germline V CDR1 and CDR2: MNHEY, SVGAGI. CDR3 sequence (DNA): TGTGCCAGCAGTTACTCGAGACCGGAATATAATTCACCCCTCCACTTT. It is translated as CASSYSRPEYNSPLHF.

The rearrangement links TRBV18 to TRBJ2-1, with a weak D call TRBD1 (6 bases). This CDR3 is built from 14 residues. Germline lookup yields CDR1 KGHSH and CDR2 LQKENI. V shed 4 bases and J shed 6 bases, with 13 bases lying between them. DNA of the CDR3: TGTGCCAGCTCACTAGGGAGAGGGGGCAATGAGCAGTTCTTC. Translating it yields CASSLGRGGNEQFF.

The chain recombines TRBV20-1 with TRBJ1-1; D not resolved. Trimming took off 1 base at V and 0 bases at J, with 9 bases between the two ends. CDR1 and CDR2 from the germline V gene are DFQATT and SNEGSKA (reference sequence). This CDR3 comprises 14 residues. The CDR3 DNA reads as TGCAGTGCTAGAGTCCCGGGGATGAACACTGAAGCTTTCTTT. It translates to CSARVPGMNTEAFF.

V and J are TRBV7-8 and TRBJ1-5; 8 bases match TRBD1. The CDR3 length is 16 residues. With V trimmed by 1 base and J by 6 bases, 8 bases remained unmatched. The V gene's germline CDR1 is SGHVS and CDR2 FQNEAQ. As DNA, the CDR3 is TGTGCCAGCAGCTTAGGCCCGACAGGGGATTTTCAGCCCCAGCATTTT. Encoded protein: CASSLGPTGDFQPQHF.

The chain carries TRBV7-9 and TRBJ1-5; D unclear. CDR3 size: 15 residues. V was pared by 5 bases and J by 0 bases, with 11 bases between. Germline CDR1 is SEHNR and CDR2 is FQNEAQ (reference sequence). The CDR3, as DNA: TGTGCCAGCAGCCCCTTAGGGAATAGCAATCAGCCCCAGCATTTT. Translation gives CASSPLGNSNQPQHF. The whole variable domain, remainder taken from reference TRBV7-9 and TRBJ1-5, is DTGVSQNPRHKITKRGQNVTFRCDPISEHNRLYWYRQTLGQGPEFLTYFQNEAQLEKSRLLSDRFSAERPKGSFSTLEIQRTEQGDSAMYLCASSPLGNSNQPQHFGDGTRLSIL.

V is TRBV4-2 and J is TRBJ2-1; D is ambiguous. This CDR3 has 13 residues. Germline lookup yields CDR1 LGHNA and CDR2 YNFKEQ. Trimming pared 0 bases from V and 3 bases from J, leaving 3 bases between. The CDR3 nucleotides are TGTGCCAGCAGCCAAGATAACTACAATGAGCAGTTCTTC. Encoded protein: CASSQDNYNEQFF.

This sequence joins TRBV9 and TRBJ2-3, with D perhaps given as TRBD1 or TRBD2 (6 bases each). Germline lookup yields CDR1 SGDLS and CDR2 YYNGEE. This CDR3 has 12 amino acids. The ends were cut back, 8 bases at V and 2 bases at J, with 9 bases in the middle. The CDR3 DNA is TGTGCCAGAGGGGGGAACACAGATACGCAGTATTTT. Protein product: CARGGNTDTQYF.

The J gene is TRBJ2-1, the V gene TRBV5-1; the D is unclear. Looked up from germline, CDR1 is SGHRS and CDR2 is YFSETQ. Trimming removed 1 base from V and 9 bases from J, with 8 bases in between. There are 12 residues in the CDR3. The CDR3 loop reads CASSLFPGEQFF. DNA of the CDR3: TGCGCCAGCAGCTTGTTCCCCGGTGAGCAGTTCTTC.

The chain is built from TRBV6-5 and TRBJ1-5; D call uncertain. V lost 0 bases and J 0 bases, leaving 6 bases between the germline ends. The CDR3 totals 15 residues. Germline V gives CDR1 MNHEY, CDR2 SVGAGI. CDR3 amino acids: CASSYSWDSNQPQHF. The CDR3 DNA reads TGTGCCAGCAGTTACTCTTGGGATAGCAATCAGCCCCAGCATTTT.

J is TRBJ2-1 and V is TRBV18; 9 bases are a match to TRBD1. The V and J ends lost 6 bases and 10 bases, in that order; junction bases with no gene match: 7. Germline V lookup: CDR1 KGHSH, CDR2 LQKENI. CDR3 length equals 13 residues. CDR3 sequence (DNA): TGTGCCAGCTCCCACGACAGGGGGGGCGAGCAGTTCTTC. Encoded protein: CASSHDRGGEQFF.

The chain is built from TRBV7-9 and TRBJ2-1; D may be TRBD2 (5 bases). The CDR3 is made up of 13 amino acids. Looked up from germline, CDR1 is SEHNR and CDR2 is FQNEAQ (reference sequence). Trimming pared 0 bases from V and 8 bases from J, leaving 8 bases between. The CDR3 sequence: CASSLAMRDEQFF. CDR3 bases: TGTGCCAGCAGCTTAGCGATGAGGGATGAGCAGTTCTTC.

This chain uses TRBV9 with TRBJ2-7; possible D gene TRBD1, 5 bases. Trimming cost V 0 bases and J 2 bases, with 9 bases left between them. Germline V gene sequence: CDR1 SGDLS, CDR2 YYNGEE. The CDR3 length is 14 residues. CDR3 coding DNA: TGTGCCAGCAGCGTAGTGCCAGGGACCTACGAGCAGTACTTC. Protein product: CASSVVPGTYEQYF.